This TCR beta chain is drawn from a study of technical replicates of blood from several donors. CDR3 size: 15 residues. V lost 4 bases and J lost 0, with 12 bases in between. Germline CDR1 reads SGHTS; CDR2 reads YDEGEE. Only in-frame clones appear in the TCRdb table, and some are missing; sequencing was by immunoSEQ multiplex PCR. The table lists under 85,000 clones, around 97% of them singletons. Sequences were obtained from T cells isolated from PBMCs. This TCR was sampled from a human donor in good health. The chain couples TRBV5-8 to TRBJ2-3, with D unresolved. The CDR3 DNA sequence: TGTGCCAGCAGCATCGGAGAAACTAGCACAGATACGCAGTATTTT. Translating gives CASSIGETSTDTQYF.